A single sample is the source of the 3 T cell receptor beta chains below, sequenced in a study of PD-L1 blockade in urothelial cancer. TCRdb keeps only in-frame clones here, not all; method: immunoSEQ multiplex PCR. Among 50,000 to 65,000 clones, 70% to 90% were seen once, and the ten largest hold less than 3.5%. This specimen consisted of PBMCs, obtained around atezolizumab (anti-PD-L1) treatment. Receptor source: a man aged 50-59 years with urothelial cancer.

The rearrangement links TRBV6-6 to TRBJ2-7, with D perhaps matching TRBD2 (6 bases). Germline CDR1 MNHNY, CDR2 SVGAGI (reference sequence). The CDR3 covers 15 residues. Deletions cut 5 bases from V and 1 base from J, with 15 bases between. Written as DNA, the CDR3 is TGTGCCAGCAGTCTCGGGACTGGTTCTTCCTACGAGCAGTACTTC. It translates to CASSLGTGSSYEQYF.

This clone was counted once. The V gene is TRBV27, the J gene TRBJ1-1, with TRBD1 as a possible D gene (5 bases). Looked up from germline, CDR1 is MNHEY and CDR2 is SMNVEV (reference sequence). The CDR3 contains 14 residues. V was clipped by 5 bases and J by 0 bases, with 10 bases between them. The CDR3 protein is CASSKDSLNTEAFF. DNA of the CDR3: TGTGCCAGCAGTAAAGACAGTTTGAACACTGAAGCTTTCTTT.

J is TRBJ1-4 and V is TRBV7-9; 7 bases fit TRBD1. V lost 5 bases to trimming and J lost 5 bases; unmatched junction nucleotides: 8. CDR3 length: 15 residues. In germline, CDR1 is SEHNR, CDR2 FQNEAQ (reference sequence). The CDR3 DNA follows: TGTGCCAGCAGCCCTGAGAGGGGGCGAAATGAAAAACTGTTTTTT. As protein: CASSPERGRNEKLFF. The variable domain in full, completed from reference TRBV7-9 and TRBJ1-4, reads DTGVSQNPRHKITKRGQNVTFRCDPISEHNRLYWYRQTLGQGPEFLTYFQNEAQLEKSRLLSDRFSAERPKGSFSTLEIQRTEQGDSAMYLCASSPERGRNEKLFFGSGTQLSVL.